This T cell receptor beta chain originates from a study of shared clonotypes between healthy human individuals. The CDR3 covers 13 residues. The germline gives CDR1 SGHAT, CDR2 FQNNGV. The V end was cut by 4 bases, the J end by 5 bases, with 8 bases between. The repertoire was sequenced with immunoSEQ multiplex PCR; TCRdb's copy has only in-frame clones and lacks some. The data hold more than 2,000,000 clones, with roughly 93% observed a single time. J is TRBJ2-2 and V is TRBV11-2; D call uncertain. The origin of this receptor is a man aged 18 to 29 in good health. Some clones in this sample may be carry-over from other donors' samples. Input material: naive CD4+ T cells from PBMCs. The subset here: CD45RA+ positively selected. CDR3 bases: TGTGCCAGCAGCTCCCGGGCTACCGGGGAGCTGTTTTTT. Protein: CASSSRATGELFF.